The rows below give T cell receptor beta chains drawn from one sample of a study of identical twins. TCRdb itself ran the 5' RACE reads through MiXCR, one entry per CDR3 protein. In the table there are some 240,000 distinct CDR3 sequences, over 9.5% of which are singletons. Sequences were obtained from memory T cells sorted from blood. These receptors came from a man in his fifties in good health. Each CDR3 is given with its conserved first and last residue. Each record gives: V gene, D gene, clone size, J gene, CDR3 protein, CDR3 DNA. D genes are given only for firm matches. Clone size appears in some rows only: once, few, many, or a class for an expanded clone.

V gene: TRBV28
D gene: TRBD2
clone size: few
J gene: TRBJ2-2
CDR3 protein: CASSFALAGTGELFF
CDR3 DNA: TGTGCCAGCAGCTTCGCACTAGCGGGCACCGGGGAGCTGTTTTTT

V gene: TRBV28
D gene: TRBD1
clone size: .
J gene: TRBJ1-5
CDR3 protein: CASSLIQGGQPQHF
CDR3 DNA: TGTGCCAGCAGTCTAATACAGGGGGGTCAGCCCCAGCATTTT

V gene: TRBV6-2/TRBV6-3
D gene: .
clone size: many
J gene: TRBJ1-2
CDR3 protein: CASSTSARLRADGYTF
CDR3 DNA: .

V gene: TRBV3-1
D gene: .
clone size: .
J gene: TRBJ2-1
CDR3 protein: CASSQDYGYNEQFF
CDR3 DNA: TGTGCCAGCAGCCAAGACTACGGGTACAATGAGCAGTTCTTC

V gene: TRBV29-1
D gene: TRBD1
clone size: few
J gene: TRBJ1-2
CDR3 protein: CSVRSTGGRNYGYTF
CDR3 DNA: TGCAGCGTTAGATCTACAGGGGGGCGAAACTATGGCTACACCTTC

V gene: TRBV5-6
D gene: TRBD1
clone size: many
J gene: TRBJ2-2
CDR3 protein: CASSWAGTGMDTGELFF
CDR3 DNA: TGTGCCAGCAGCTGGGCCGGGACAGGGATGGACACCGGGGAGCTGTTTTTT

V gene: TRBV6-1
D gene: .
clone size: .
J gene: TRBJ2-3
CDR3 protein: CASRGLLSTDTQYF
CDR3 DNA: TGTGCCAGCAGGGGACTGTTAAGCACAGATACGCAGTATTTT

V gene: TRBV7-9
D gene: TRBD1
clone size: few
J gene: TRBJ2-5
CDR3 protein: CASSPGTGGLLETQYF
CDR3 DNA: TGTGCCAGCAGCCCAGGGACAGGGGGCTTGTTGGAGACCCAGTACTTC

V gene: TRBV7-9
D gene: .
clone size: many
J gene: TRBJ2-7
CDR3 protein: CASSLGGGENEQYF
CDR3 DNA: TGTGCCAGCAGCTTAGGTGGGGGTGAAAACGAGCAGTACTTC

V gene: TRBV5-1
D gene: TRBD1
clone size: many
J gene: TRBJ1-2
CDR3 protein: CASSTDRGRTHGYTF
CDR3 DNA: TGCGCCAGCAGCACGGACAGGGGGAGAACTCATGGCTACACCTTC

V gene: TRBV9
D gene: .
clone size: many
J gene: TRBJ2-7
CDR3 protein: CASSGPSYEQYF
CDR3 DNA: TGTGCCAGCAGCGGACCCAGCTACGAGCAGTACTTC

V gene: TRBV7-9
D gene: .
clone size: .
J gene: TRBJ2-1
CDR3 protein: CASSPQVGEQFF
CDR3 DNA: TGTGCCAGCAGCCCCCAGGTCGGTGAGCAGTTCTTC

V gene: TRBV9
D gene: .
clone size: .
J gene: TRBJ2-2
CDR3 protein: CASSVRAATGELFF
CDR3 DNA: TGTGCCAGCAGCGTACGGGCCGCCACCGGGGAGCTGTTTTTT

V gene: TRBV5-5
D gene: .
clone size: few
J gene: TRBJ1-2
CDR3 protein: CASSLESGDGYTF
CDR3 DNA: TGTGCCAGCAGCTTGGAGTCCGGGGACGGCTACACCTTC

V gene: TRBV20-1
D gene: .
clone size: few
J gene: TRBJ1-5
CDR3 protein: CSARWDWGSQPQHF
CDR3 DNA: TGCAGTGCTAGATGGGACTGGGGAAGTCAGCCCCAGCATTTT

V gene: TRBV5-1
D gene: TRBD1
clone size: many
J gene: TRBJ2-1
CDR3 protein: CASSLTGQSTEQFF
CDR3 DNA: TGCGCCAGCAGCTTAACGGGACAGTCAACTGAGCAGTTCTTC

V gene: TRBV4-2
D gene: .
clone size: many
J gene: TRBJ1-4
CDR3 protein: CASSQLGHNEKLFF
CDR3 DNA: TGTGCCAGCAGCCAATTGGGCCATAATGAAAAACTGTTTTTT

V gene: TRBV6-1
D gene: TRBD1
clone size: few
J gene: TRBJ2-5
CDR3 protein: CASTWGQGARETQYF
CDR3 DNA: TGTGCCAGCACCTGGGGACAGGGGGCGCGGGAGACCCAGTACTTC

V gene: TRBV27
D gene: TRBD2
clone size: many
J gene: TRBJ2-7
CDR3 protein: CASSSGSGGYEQYF
CDR3 DNA: TGTGCCAGCAGTTCGGGAAGCGGGGGTTACGAGCAGTACTTC

V gene: TRBV27
D gene: TRBD2
clone size: many
J gene: TRBJ2-1
CDR3 protein: CASSLSGRVGNEQFF
CDR3 DNA: TGTGCCAGCAGTTTATCGGGGAGGGTGGGGAATGAGCAGTTCTTC

V gene: TRBV20-1
D gene: .
clone size: .
J gene: TRBJ2-5
CDR3 protein: CSASRDNQETQYF
CDR3 DNA: TGCAGTGCTAGCCGGGACAACCAAGAGACCCAGTACTTC

V gene: TRBV2
D gene: TRBD1
clone size: many
J gene: TRBJ1-1
CDR3 protein: CASSEDRDTEAFF
CDR3 DNA: TGTGCCAGCAGTGAGGACAGGGACACTGAAGCTTTCTTT

V gene: TRBV11-2
D gene: TRBD2
clone size: .
J gene: TRBJ2-7
CDR3 protein: CASSFPSRKRSGGAYEQYF
CDR3 DNA: TGTGCCAGCAGCTTCCCTTCAAGAAAAAGGAGCGGGGGGGCCTACGAGCAGTACTTC

V gene: TRBV20-1
D gene: .
clone size: many
J gene: TRBJ1-2
CDR3 protein: CSASPGHYGYTF
CDR3 DNA: TGCAGTGCTAGTCCGGGGCACTATGGCTACACCTTC

V gene: TRBV5-1
D gene: TRBD1
clone size: many
J gene: TRBJ2-2
CDR3 protein: CASSLGTGQNTGELFF
CDR3 DNA: TGCGCCAGCAGCTTAGGGACAGGGCAAAACACCGGGGAGCTGTTTTTT

V gene: TRBV29-1
D gene: .
clone size: .
J gene: TRBJ1-5
CDR3 protein: CSVSDGGRGNQPQHF
CDR3 DNA: TGCAGCGTCTCAGATGGGGGGCGCGGCAATCAGCCCCAGCATTTT

V gene: TRBV6-1
D gene: TRBD1
clone size: .
J gene: TRBJ1-4
CDR3 protein: CASSTKGQSYEKLFF
CDR3 DNA: TGTGCCAGCAGCACCAAGGGACAGAGTTATGAAAAACTGTTTTTT

V gene: TRBV6-2/TRBV6-3
D gene: .
clone size: many
J gene: TRBJ1-1
CDR3 protein: CASSFFGPGGAFF
CDR3 DNA: TGTGCCAGCAGTTTCTTCGGGCCCGGTGGAGCTTTCTTT

V gene: TRBV7-8
D gene: .
clone size: few
J gene: TRBJ2-1
CDR3 protein: CASSLAGGPQQFF
CDR3 DNA: TGTGCCAGCAGCTTAGCGGGGGGGCCTCAGCAGTTCTTC

V gene: TRBV5-1
D gene: .
clone size: many
J gene: TRBJ2-5
CDR3 protein: CASSFSPGPLQETQYF
CDR3 DNA: TGCGCCAGCAGCTTTTCTCCCGGACCCCTCCAAGAGACCCAGTACTTC

V gene: TRBV20-1
D gene: TRBD2
clone size: .
J gene: TRBJ2-3
CDR3 protein: CSALGTSFTDTQYF
CDR3 DNA: TGCAGTGCTCTCGGGACTAGCTTTACAGATACGCAGTATTTT

V gene: TRBV10-3
D gene: .
clone size: many
J gene: TRBJ2-3
CDR3 protein: CAISLRDPPQDTQYF
CDR3 DNA: TGTGCCATCAGCCTCAGGGATCCCCCACAAGATACGCAGTATTTT

V gene: TRBV15
D gene: .
clone size: many
J gene: TRBJ1-5
CDR3 protein: CATSSHGGPFRLANQPQHF
CDR3 DNA: TGTGCCACCAGCAGCCACGGGGGACCCTTCAGGTTAGCCAATCAGCCCCAGCATTTT

V gene: TRBV7-2
D gene: .
clone size: many
J gene: TRBJ2-2
CDR3 protein: CASRSQAGELFF
CDR3 DNA: TGTGCCAGCAGGTCTCAGGCAGGGGAGCTGTTTTTT

V gene: TRBV12-3/TRBV12-4
D gene: TRBD2
clone size: many
J gene: TRBJ2-3
CDR3 protein: CASRRGLAKAPQYF
CDR3 DNA: TGTGCCAGCAGGAGGGGACTAGCAAAGGCTCCGCAGTATTTT

V gene: TRBV30
D gene: TRBD1
clone size: .
J gene: TRBJ2-7
CDR3 protein: CAWSGTGGVYEQYF
CDR3 DNA: TGTGCCTGGAGTGGGACAGGGGGCGTCTACGAGCAGTACTTC

V gene: TRBV19
D gene: TRBD1
clone size: .
J gene: TRBJ1-4
CDR3 protein: CASRKTGENEKLFF
CDR3 DNA: TGTGCCAGTAGGAAGACAGGGGAGAATGAAAAACTGTTTTTT

V gene: TRBV27
D gene: TRBD2
clone size: few
J gene: TRBJ2-1
CDR3 protein: CATRLAGANEQFF
CDR3 DNA: TGTGCCACCCGGCTAGCGGGAGCCAATGAGCAGTTCTTC

V gene: TRBV6-1
D gene: .
clone size: few
J gene: TRBJ1-1
CDR3 protein: CASRRTGPSTEAFF
CDR3 DNA: TGTGCCAGCAGGAGAACAGGGCCGAGCACTGAAGCTTTCTTT

V gene: TRBV7-6
D gene: TRBD1
clone size: .
J gene: TRBJ2-5
CDR3 protein: CASSLTRGPRGETQYF
CDR3 DNA: TGTGCCAGCAGCTTGACACGGGGACCCAGGGGGGAGACCCAGTACTTC